These 23 T cell receptor beta chains came from one sample sequenced in a study of beta chain features in type 1 diabetes. Reverse transcription of all isolated RNA meant that expressed TCRB transcripts were sequenced. Data came from immunoSEQ multiplex PCR; TCRdb stores just in-frame clones and leaves some out. The data show about 130,000 clones, with about a tenth seen just once and about 0.68% held by the top ten. Sequencing input: central memory CD4+ T cells from blood. The receptor set was obtained from a man younger than 30 in good health.

The genes are TRBV6-4 and TRBJ2-1; 7 nucleotides align to TRBD2. The CDR3 has 15 residues. CDR1 and CDR2 (germline): MRHNA, SNTAGT. V lost 1 base to trimming and J lost 0 bases; unmatched junction nucleotides: 0. CDR3 DNA sequence: TGTGCCAGCAGTGACTGGGGGGGCTCCTACAATGAGCAGTTCTTC. Its translation is CASSDWGGSYNEQFF.

V and J are TRBV5-1 and TRBJ2-7, with 8 bases fitting TRBD1. Germline V CDR1 and CDR2: SGHRS, YFSETQ. V gave up 4 bases and J gave up 3 bases; unmatched junction bases: 3. This CDR3 has 13 residues. CDR3 coding DNA: TGCGCCAGCAGCATGACAGGGGACTACGAGCAGTACTTC. Amino acid sequence: CASSMTGDYEQYF. Using reference TRBV5-1 and TRBJ2-7 for the parts outside the CDR3, the full variable domain is KAGVTQTPRYLIKTRGQQVTLSCSPISGHRSVSWYQQTPGQGLQFLFEYFSETQRNKGNFPGRFSGRQFSNSRSEMNVSTLELGDSALYLCASSMTGDYEQYFGPGTRLTVT.

The genes are TRBV7-9 and TRBJ1-5, with 9 bases aligning to TRBD1. Germline V CDR1 and CDR2: SEHNR, FQNEAQ (reference sequence). The CDR3 extends over 16 amino acids. V shed 5 bases, J shed 5 bases, and the junction held 10 bases outside the gene matches. CDR3 protein: CASSPPGQGDDQPQHF. The CDR3 DNA is TGTGCCAGCAGCCCACCGGGACAGGGAGACGATCAGCCCCAGCATTTT.

The V and J genes are TRBV7-2 and TRBJ1-2; TRBD1 aligns across 7 bases. Looked up from germline, CDR1 is SGHTA and CDR2 is FQGNSA. V was clipped by 5 bases and J by 8 bases; unmatched bases: 17. CDR3 length equals 16 residues. CDR3 sequence (DNA): TGTGCCAGCAGCCCCCGAGGGGGCTACCACTATGGGGGCTACACCTTC. Protein product: CASSPRGGYHYGGYTF.

This clone was seen a few times. For the CDR3, the DNA is TGTGCCAGCATAGGGGAGACAGGCTCTAATCAGCCCCAGCATTTT. This sequence encodes CASIGETGSNQPQHF. The chain joins TRBV2 to TRBJ1-5, with D possibly TRBD1 on 6 matching bases. V lost 7 bases to trimming and J lost 4 bases, with 17 bases between them. CDR1 is SNHLY and CDR2 is FYNNEI in the germline V gene. The CDR3 extends over 15 amino acids.

This clone has a count of ten or more. The chain combines TRBV28 with TRBJ1-2; D is uncertain. The CDR3 loop spans 14 amino acids. The V end was cut by 6 bases, the J end by 8 bases, with 19 bases between. Germline lookup yields CDR1 MDHEN and CDR2 SYDVKM. In DNA form, the CDR3 reads TGTGCCAGCAGCCTTTTGGACTCCCCAACCGGCTACACCTTC. The encoded protein is CASSLLDSPTGYTF.

There are a few counts of this clone. The V gene is TRBV7-7, the J gene TRBJ2-1; 13 nucleotides align to TRBD2. CDR1 and CDR2 (germline): SSHAT, FNYEAQ (reference sequence). The CDR3 runs to 15 residues. Trimming took 5 bases from V and 6 from J; bases not matched to a gene: 4. The DNA of the CDR3 is TGTGCCAGCAGCCAGACTAGCGGGGGGTTCAATGAGCAGTTCTTC. Its protein product is CASSQTSGGFNEQFF.

This clone was recorded a few times. This chain uses TRBV5-1 with TRBJ2-1; 10 bases map to TRBD2. Germline assignment: CDR1 SGHRS and CDR2 YFSETQ. V lost 4 bases to trimming and J lost 2 bases; unmatched junction nucleotides: 3. This CDR3 spans 15 amino acids. In nucleotides, the CDR3 is TGCGCCAGCAGCGGGGGGACTAGCGCCTACAATGAGCAGTTCTTC. As protein: CASSGGTSAYNEQFF. Full variable domain (remainder filled in from reference TRBV5-1 and TRBJ2-1): KAGVTQTPRYLIKTRGQQVTLSCSPISGHRSVSWYQQTPGQGLQFLFEYFSETQRNKGNFPGRFSGRQFSNSRSEMNVSTLELGDSALYLCASSGGTSAYNEQFFGPGTRLTVL.

The chain recombines TRBV7-9 with TRBJ2-2; D is uncertain. The germline V and J ends were trimmed by 6 bases and 7 bases, with 9 bases remaining between them. The CDR3 runs to 12 residues. From germline, CDR1 is SEHNR and CDR2 FQNEAQ (reference sequence). The CDR3 is CASRGEDGELFF. As DNA, the CDR3 is TGTGCCAGCAGAGGTGAGGACGGGGAGCTGTTTTTT.

This clone has a count of ten or more. V usage is TRBV9 and J usage is TRBJ2-4; a weak D match, TRBD2 (5 bases). From germline, CDR1 is SGDLS and CDR2 YYNGEE. The CDR3 is made up of 15 amino acids. V was cut by 2 bases and J by 7 bases, with 16 bases left in between. The CDR3: CASSVLGGPFNIQYF. The CDR3 DNA is TGTGCCAGCAGCGTCCTTGGCGGGCCTTTCAACATTCAGTACTTC.

This chain uses TRBV18 with TRBJ1-2; 7 positions match TRBD1. The length of the CDR3 is 15 residues. V shed 3 bases, J shed 2 bases, and the junction held 6 bases outside the gene matches. The germline V gene encodes CDR1 KGHSH and CDR2 LQKENI. This chain's CDR3 is CASSPAGQANYGYTF. CDR3 nucleotides: TGTGCCAGCTCACCCGCTGGACAGGCGAACTATGGCTACACCTTC.

This chain joins TRBV5-1 and TRBJ2-3, with 9 bases that match TRBD2. The CDR3 has 15 amino acids. V shed 2 bases, J shed 4 bases, and the junction held 5 bases outside the gene matches. The germline CDR1 and CDR2 sequences are SGHRS and YFSETQ. CDR3 nucleotides: TGCGCCAGCAGCTTTCAGCGGGGGGCCTCAGATACGCAGTATTTT. It encodes CASSFQRGASDTQYF.

This clone was seen a handful of times. The chain combines TRBV14 with TRBJ1-2; no clear D. The CDR3 spans 16 residues. Trimming cost V 3 bases and J 4 bases, with 18 bases left between them. Germline V gives CDR1 SGHDN, CDR2 FVKESK. The CDR3 sequence: CASSHRSRGIGYGYTF. Written as DNA, the CDR3 is TGTGCCAGCAGCCACCGATCACGAGGAATTGGCTATGGCTACACCTTC.

This clone was counted a few times. The genes are TRBV6-5 and TRBJ2-1; 8 bases map to TRBD2. Per germline, CDR1 MNHEY and CDR2 SVGAGI. The J segment lost 14 bases and the V segment lost 9 bases, leaving 9 bases of the junction unmatched. This CDR3 contains 11 residues. The CDR3 nucleotides are TGTGCCAGTCTCGGGGCGGGGGGCGAGTTCTTC. Amino acids: CASLGAGGEFF.

The genes are TRBV25-1 and TRBJ2-7; D may be TRBD1 (5 bases). This CDR3 comprises 13 residues. The germline V gene encodes CDR1 MGHDK and CDR2 SYGVNS. Deletions cut 8 bases from V and 0 bases from J, with 11 bases between. In DNA, the CDR3 is TGTGCCAGCCGGACACAACTCTCCTACGAGCAGTACTTC. It is translated as CASRTQLSYEQYF.

This clone was seen only a few times. The genes are TRBV10-3 and TRBJ1-1, with a tentative D call TRBD1 (5 bases). The CDR3 extends over 17 amino acids. The ends were cut back, 0 bases at V and 1 base at J, with 15 bases in the middle. CDR1 and CDR2 from the germline V gene are ENHRY and SYGVKD. The CDR3 region has the DNA TGTGCCATCAGTGAGTCTCAGGGAGGACTCAAGAACACTGAAGCTTTCTTT. It is translated as CAISESQGGLKNTEAFF.

This sequence joins TRBV5-4 and TRBJ2-7; 9 bases align to TRBD1. V lost 1 base, J lost 5 bases, and 4 bases stayed unmatched. From germline, CDR1 is SGHNT and CDR2 YYREEE (reference sequence). CDR3 length: 14 amino acids. This CDR3 is CASSLTGGADEQYF. CDR3 nucleotide sequence: TGTGCCAGCAGCTTGACAGGGGGCGCGGACGAGCAGTACTTC. The whole variable domain, filled in from reference TRBV5-4 and TRBJ2-7, reads ETGVTQSPTHLIKTRGQQVTLRCSSQSGHNTVSWYQQALGQGPQFIFQYYREEENGRGNFPPRFSGLQFPNYSSELNVNALELDDSALYLCASSLTGGADEQYFGPGTRLTVT.

The V call is TRBV7-8, the J call TRBJ2-3, with TRBD1 as a possible D gene (6 bases). Trimming took 2 bases from V and 6 from J, leaving 18 bases between them. The CDR3 has 16 residues. CDR1 and CDR2 (germline): SGHVS, FQNEAQ. CDR3 sequence reads: CASSLLRQGSSDTQYF. The CDR3 DNA follows: TGTGCCAGCAGCTTATTAAGGCAGGGGAGTTCGGATACGCAGTATTTT.

In its sample, this clone was seen a few times. This rearrangement joins TRBV25-1 to TRBJ2-2; 7 bases are a match to TRBD1. The CDR3 consists of 13 residues. Germline V gene data show CDR1 as MGHDK and CDR2 as SYGVNS. V shed 7 bases and J 6 bases; nucleotides not matched to a gene: 5. This CDR3 is CASTQGQAGELFF. The CDR3 DNA sequence: TGTGCCAGCACCCAAGGACAGGCCGGGGAGCTGTTTTTT.

This clone was counted a few times. This chain joins TRBV15 and TRBJ1-2; no clear D. V was cut by 5 bases and J by 0 bases, with 10 bases left in between. This CDR3 is 14 amino acids long. Germline-derived CDR1 and CDR2 are LNHNV and YYDKDF (reference sequence). The CDR3: CATSLGRANYGYTF. The CDR3 DNA sequence: TGTGCCACCAGCCTGGGCAGAGCTAACTATGGCTACACCTTC.

This clone was detected many times. Other nucleotide sequences in the sample specify the same CDR3. V is TRBV30 and J is TRBJ2-2; D may be TRBD1 (5 bases). Germline lookup yields CDR1 GTSNPN and CDR2 SVGIG (reference sequence). This CDR3 is 12 amino acids long. Trimming took 2 bases from V and 4 from J, leaving 5 bases between them. Here the CDR3 reads CAWSRGTGELFF. The CDR3 DNA follows: TGTGCCTGGAGTAGGGGCACCGGGGAGCTGTTTTTT. Full variable domain (missing parts from reference TRBV30 and TRBJ2-2): SQTIHQWPATLVQPVGSPLSLECTVEGTSNPNLYWYRQAAGRGLQLLFYSVGIGQISSEVPQNLSASRPQDRQFILSSKKLLLSDSGFYLCAWSRGTGELFFGEGSRLTVL.

This chain joins TRBV6-1 and TRBJ2-5; 13 positions match TRBD2. There are 16 residues in the CDR3. Trimming took 4 bases from V and 5 from J; bases not matched to a gene: 7. Looked up from germline, CDR1 is MNHNS and CDR2 is SASEGT. As DNA, the CDR3 is TGTGCCAGCAGTGTGGTACTAGCGGGGGGGCAGGAGACCCAGTACTTC. Encoded protein: CASSVVLAGGQETQYF.

This clone was detected only a few times. The V gene is TRBV4-3, the J gene TRBJ2-7; D is possibly TRBD1 (6 bases). Trimming removed 0 bases from V and 5 bases from J, with 11 bases in between. The CDR3 has 14 amino acids. Germline CDR1 reads LGHNA; CDR2 reads YSLEER. The CDR3 is CASSQEWGLNEQYF. CDR3 DNA sequence: TGCGCCAGCAGCCAAGAGTGGGGGCTCAACGAGCAGTACTTC.